These 15 T cell receptor beta chains share one sample of origin, sequenced in a study of T-cell memory formation after mild COVID-19. One entry per CDR3 protein results from TCRdb running MiXCR on the 5' RACE reads. The sample shows around 340,000 distinct CDR3 sequences, 13% of them seen only once. Source material: PBMCs or a T cell subset sorted from them (not recorded which). The origin of the receptors is a man younger than 30 who had mild COVID-19 (a few samples of this study predate the infection). Cell type and time point are not known.

This chain joins TRBV28 and TRBJ2-1; D is undetermined. Trimming pared 5 bases from V and 2 bases from J, leaving 7 bases between. Germline V lookup: CDR1 MDHEN, CDR2 SYDVKM. The CDR3 length is 13 residues. The CDR3 here is CASSLWAYNEQFF. The CDR3 DNA reads as TGTGCCAGCAGTCTCTGGGCCTACAATGAGCAGTTCTTC.

This clonotype has only a few counts. The chain couples TRBV19 to TRBJ1-1; a possible D gene is TRBD1 (5 bases). The length of the CDR3 is 13 residues. CDR1 and CDR2 from the germline V gene are LNHDA and SQIVND (reference sequence). V lost 6 bases, J lost 2 bases, and 10 bases lay in between. As DNA, the CDR3 is TGTGCCAGTAGCAGGGCGGAAAACACTGAAGCTTTCTTT. Protein sequence: CASSRAENTEAFF.

V usage is TRBV7-8 and J usage is TRBJ2-1, with unresolved D. Germline V gene lookup returns CDR1 SGHVS and CDR2 FQNEAQ. This CDR3 has 14 amino acids. Trimming took 2 bases from V and 5 from J, leaving 10 bases between them. CDR3 in DNA: TGTGCCAGCAGCTTACTTAGAACGGACAATGAGCAGTTCTTC. Amino acids: CASSLLRTDNEQFF.

This chain links TRBV10-3 with TRBJ2-7; 15 nucleotides line up with TRBD2. CDR3 length: 16 amino acids. Germline V gene data show CDR1 as ENHRY and CDR2 as SYGVKD. Trimming cost V 6 bases and J 4 bases; bases outside gene matches: 7. In nucleotides, the CDR3 is TGTGCCATCAGCGGAGAAGGGACTAGCGGGGGGTACGAGCAGTACTTC. Residues: CAISGEGTSGGYEQYF.

The chain is built from TRBV7-2 and TRBJ1-1; D remains unclear. CDR3 size: 15 residues. V was trimmed by 7 bases and J by 2 bases, leaving 17 bases between them. Germline V CDR1 and CDR2: SGHTA, FQGNSA. As DNA, the CDR3 is TGTGCCAGCACCCTCTGGGGAGGCTCAAACACTGAAGCTTTCTTT. Its protein product is CASTLWGGSNTEAFF. The whole variable domain, remainder taken from reference TRBV7-2 and TRBJ1-1, is GAGVSQSPSNKVTEKGKDVELRCDPISGHTALYWYRQSLGQGLEFLIYFQGNSAPDKSGLPSDRFSAERTGGSVSTLTIQRTQQEDSAVYLCASTLWGGSNTEAFFGQGTRLTVV.

V is TRBV5-4 and J is TRBJ1-2; D gene uncertain. V was shortened by 0 bases and J by 5 bases, with 11 bases between the two germline ends. Germline values: CDR1 SGHNT, CDR2 YYREEE (reference sequence). This CDR3 is 14 amino acids long. In nucleotides, the CDR3 is TGTGCCAGCAGCTTGGCCACCCGAAGGTATGGCTACACCTTC. Its protein product is CASSLATRRYGYTF. Complete variable domain (other parts from reference TRBV5-4 and TRBJ1-2): ETGVTQSPTHLIKTRGQQVTLRCSSQSGHNTVSWYQQALGQGPQFIFQYYREEENGRGNFPPRFSGLQFPNYSSELNVNALELDDSALYLCASSLATRRYGYTFGSGTRLTVV.

The chain recombines TRBV6-5 with TRBJ1-1; unclear D gene. CDR1 is MNHEY, CDR2 SVGAGI, per germline. The CDR3 loop spans 14 amino acids. V lost 4 bases to trimming and J lost 1 base, with 10 bases between them. The CDR3 bases are TGTGCCAGCAGTTTAGGCCTTAAGAACACTGAAGCTTTCTTT. Residues: CASSLGLKNTEAFF.

The table lists this clonotype with a few counts. V is TRBV7-2 and J is TRBJ2-7, with 8 bases aligning to TRBD1. The CDR3 has 14 amino acids. Per germline, CDR1 SGHTA and CDR2 FQGNSA. V was clipped by 3 bases and J by 8 bases; unmatched bases: 9. The CDR3, as DNA: TGTGCCAGCAGCTTCCACCTGGGACAGGTTCAGCAGTACTTC. Its translation: CASSFHLGQVQQYF. The complete variable domain, with remaining parts taken from reference TRBV7-2 and TRBJ2-7, reads GAGVSQSPSNKVTEKGKDVELRCDPISGHTALYWYRQSLGQGLEFLIYFQGNSAPDKSGLPSDRFSAERTGGSVSTLTIQRTQQEDSAVYLCASSFHLGQVQQYFGPGTRLTVT.

The chain carries TRBV10-2 and TRBJ1-2; 7 bases are a match to TRBD1. CDR3 length equals 12 residues. The trim removed 4 bases at V and 5 bases at J, leaving 1 base unmatched. CDR1 and CDR2 from the germline V gene are WSHSY and SAAADI. The CDR3 region has the DNA TGCGCCAGCAGTGGGGACAGATATGGCTACACCTTC. Protein: CASSGDRYGYTF.

The chain is built from TRBV4-1 and TRBJ1-1; D ambiguous. The CDR3 is 15 amino acids. Germline V gene data show CDR1 as MGHRA and CDR2 as YSYEKL. Trimming removed 1 base from V and 6 bases from J, with 15 bases in between. The CDR3 DNA is TGCGCCAGCAGCCAAGGAGGACGGGGAAGGCCTGAAGCTTTCTTT. Its translation is CASSQGGRGRPEAFF.

Many counts were recorded for this clonotype. The chain carries TRBV6-1 and TRBJ2-7, with a tentative D call TRBD2 (5 bases). The CDR3 spans 13 residues. Germline CDR1 reads MNHNS; CDR2 reads SASEGT. Trimming removed 2 bases at V and 7 bases at J, with 12 bases between. CDR3 amino acids: CASSENPSREQYF. The DNA of the CDR3 is TGTGCCAGCAGTGAAAATCCTAGCAGGGAGCAGTACTTC.

This clonotype was counted a few times. The V call is TRBV10-3, the J call TRBJ2-1; 8 bases line up with TRBD1. The CDR3 consists of 12 residues. The trim removed 9 bases at V and 5 bases at J, leaving 3 bases unmatched. The germline gives CDR1 ENHRY, CDR2 SYGVKD. The CDR3 is CAMGQEDNEQFF. The DNA for the CDR3 is TGTGCCATGGGACAGGAAGACAATGAGCAGTTCTTC.

The CDR3 reads CASSFTSGGLSSYEQYV. CDR3 nucleotide sequence: TGTGCCAGCAGCTTCACTAGCGGGGGCCTTTCCTCCTACGAGCAGTACGTC. V gene TRBV7-8 combines with J gene TRBJ2-7; 11 nucleotides align to TRBD2. With V trimmed by 3 bases and J by 0 bases, 7 bases remained unmatched. Germline V lookup: CDR1 SGHVS, CDR2 FQNEAQ. CDR3 length: 17 residues.

V and J are TRBV15 and TRBJ2-3, with 10 nucleotides matching TRBD2. The CDR3 loop spans 15 amino acids. J gave up 5 bases and V 8 bases, and 10 bases lay outside the gene matches. Germline assignment: CDR1 LNHNV and CDR2 YYDKDF (reference sequence). The CDR3 coding sequence is TGTGCCACCGCATCGAGCGGGGGGGCCGGAGATACGCAGTATTTT. As protein: CATASSGGAGDTQYF.

This clonotype came up many times. The CDR3 DNA follows: TGCGCCAGCAGCTTGGGGTCTAGCGGCCAAGAGACCCAGTACTTC. Its translation is CASSLGSSGQETQYF. The rearrangement uses TRBV5-1 and TRBJ2-5; TRBD2 aligns across 7 bases. CDR1 is SGHRS, CDR2 YFSETQ, per germline. The CDR3 consists of 15 residues. The trim removed 0 bases at V and 1 base at J, leaving 3 bases unmatched. Full variable domain (outside the CDR3, taken from reference TRBV5-1 and TRBJ2-5): KAGVTQTPRYLIKTRGQQVTLSCSPISGHRSVSWYQQTPGQGLQFLFEYFSETQRNKGNFPGRFSGRQFSNSRSEMNVSTLELGDSALYLCASSLGSSGQETQYFGPGTRLLVL.